This T cell receptor beta chain is drawn from a study of blood T cells in healthy people across ages. Study-level background: Researchers report that template switching captured about one barcoded beta molecule per two T cells. Overall study findings and caveats: Estimates of total diversity, which came from one million sequenced T cells, were considered to be underestimates. Changes in expanded clonotypes were possibly confounded, as the CMV status of donors was unknown.

At least 6 micrograms of total RNA were extracted per sample. The germline V gene has CDR1 PRHDT and CDR2 FYEKMQ (reference sequence). The CDR3 sequence is 17 residues long. V trimming: 5 bases; J trimming: 2 bases; junction bases outside the gene matches: 8. In the case of this clonotype: The target antigen is unknown.

A second roughly 6 to 12 cycle PCR used barcoded and J-beta primers. TCRdb re-analysed the 5' RACE reads in MiXCR, keeping a single row per CDR3 protein. The data hold around 870,000 distinct CDR3 sequences, with under 35% observed a single time. The J gene is TRBJ2-3, the V gene TRBV13; the match to TRBD2 covers 12 bases. Sequences were obtained from blood. This receptor was identified in a woman aged 80 or older in good health. The CDR3 is CASSLRTSGEHTDTQYF. The CDR3 region has the DNA TGTGCCAGCAGCCTACGGACTAGCGGGGAGCACACAGATACGCAGTATTTT.